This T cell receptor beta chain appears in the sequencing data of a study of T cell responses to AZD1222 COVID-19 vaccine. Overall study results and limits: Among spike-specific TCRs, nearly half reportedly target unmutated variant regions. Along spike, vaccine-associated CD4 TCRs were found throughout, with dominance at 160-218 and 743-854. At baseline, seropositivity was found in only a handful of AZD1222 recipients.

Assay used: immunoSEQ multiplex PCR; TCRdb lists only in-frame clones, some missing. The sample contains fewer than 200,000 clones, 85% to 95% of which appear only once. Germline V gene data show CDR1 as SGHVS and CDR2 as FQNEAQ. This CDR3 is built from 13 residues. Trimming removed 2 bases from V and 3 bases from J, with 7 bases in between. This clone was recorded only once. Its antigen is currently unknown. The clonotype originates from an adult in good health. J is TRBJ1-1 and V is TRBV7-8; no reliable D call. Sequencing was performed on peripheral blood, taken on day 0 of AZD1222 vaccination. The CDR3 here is CASSLRSDTEAFF. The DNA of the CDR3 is TGTGCCAGCAGCTTACGGTCGGACACTGAAGCTTTCTTT. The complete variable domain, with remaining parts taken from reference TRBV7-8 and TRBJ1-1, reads GAGVSQSPRYKVAKRGQDVALRCDPISGHVSLFWYQQALGQGPEFLTYFQNEAQLDKSGLPSDRFFAERPEGSVSTLKIQRTQQEDSAVYLCASSLRSDTEAFFGQGTRLTVV.